The subject of this entry is one T cell receptor (beta chain). A J-beta primer mix and a sample-barcoded 5' primer were used in a second PCR of about 7 to 12 cycles. MiXCR was run by TCRdb on the 5' RACE reads, yielding one entry per CDR3 protein. The table lists about 570,000 distinct CDR3 sequences, approximately 30% of them singletons, with under 20% in the top ten. This entry comes from a study of blood T cells in healthy people across ages. Trimming stripped 6 bases from V and 0 bases from J, with 11 bases between. CDR1 and CDR2 (germline): MNHNY, SVGAGI (reference sequence). The CDR3 is 15 residues long.

The sample was blood. The source of this sequence is a woman in her 70s in good health. This chain joins TRBV6-6 and TRBJ1-4, with D possibly being TRBD1 (5 bases). In nucleotides, the CDR3 is TGTGCCAGCAGGTCCGGGACCTCAACTAATGAAAAACTGTTTTTT. Translation gives CASRSGTSTNEKLFF.